Included here is one T cell receptor beta chain sequence, with context. These data belong to a study of blood T cell repertoires in COVID-19. Repertoires were generated with immunoSEQ multiplex PCR, while TCRdb's copy carries only in-frame clones and drops some. This sample has 95,000 to 150,000 clones, with roughly 75% found just once. Sequencing input: peripheral blood. The sequence was obtained from a man aged 55 to 70 with active or convalescent COVID-19.

The CDR3 is CASSLVMGREEQFF. The CDR3 DNA reads as TGCGCCAGCAGCTTGGTGATGGGGAGGGAGGAGCAGTTCTTC. The chain has TRBV5-1 and TRBJ2-1; TRBD2 agrees at 7 bases. Trimming took 0 bases from V and 10 from J; bases not matched to a gene: 7. Germline V gene sequence: CDR1 SGHRS, CDR2 YFSETQ. CDR3 length: 14 amino acids.